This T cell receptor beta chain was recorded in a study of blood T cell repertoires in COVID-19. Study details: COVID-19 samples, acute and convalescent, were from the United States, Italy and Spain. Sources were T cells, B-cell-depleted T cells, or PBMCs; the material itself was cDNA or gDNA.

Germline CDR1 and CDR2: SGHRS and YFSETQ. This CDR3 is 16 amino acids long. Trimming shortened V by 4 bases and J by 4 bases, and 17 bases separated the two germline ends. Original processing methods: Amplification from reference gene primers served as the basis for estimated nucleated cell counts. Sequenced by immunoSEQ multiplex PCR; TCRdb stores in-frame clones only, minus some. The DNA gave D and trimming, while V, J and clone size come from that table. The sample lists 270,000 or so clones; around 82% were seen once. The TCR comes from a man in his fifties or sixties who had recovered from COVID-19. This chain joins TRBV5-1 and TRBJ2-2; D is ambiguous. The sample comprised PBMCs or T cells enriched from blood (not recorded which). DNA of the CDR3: TGCGCCAGCAGCCTCAGACCCCTCCGCGGCACCGGGGAGCTGTTTTTT. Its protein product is CASSLRPLRGTGELFF.